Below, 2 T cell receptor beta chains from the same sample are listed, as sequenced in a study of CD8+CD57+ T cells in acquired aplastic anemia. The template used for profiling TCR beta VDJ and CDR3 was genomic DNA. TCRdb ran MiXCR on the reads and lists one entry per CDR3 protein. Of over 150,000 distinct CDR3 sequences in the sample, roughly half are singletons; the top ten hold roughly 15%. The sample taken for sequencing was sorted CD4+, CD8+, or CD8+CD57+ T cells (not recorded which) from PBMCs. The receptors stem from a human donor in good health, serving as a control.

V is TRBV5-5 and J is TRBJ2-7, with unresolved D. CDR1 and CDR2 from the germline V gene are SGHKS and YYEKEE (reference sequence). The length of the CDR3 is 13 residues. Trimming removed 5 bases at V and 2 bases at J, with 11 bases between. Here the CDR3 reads CASSTVEAYEQYF. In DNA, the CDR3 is TGTGCCAGCAGTACGGTTGAGGCCTACGAGCAGTACTTC.

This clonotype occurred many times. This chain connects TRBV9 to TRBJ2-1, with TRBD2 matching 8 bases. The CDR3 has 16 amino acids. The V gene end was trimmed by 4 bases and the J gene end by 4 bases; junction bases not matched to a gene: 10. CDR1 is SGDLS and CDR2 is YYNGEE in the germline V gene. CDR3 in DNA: TGTGCCAGCAGCCTACGTCCGGGGGGGGGTTACAATGAGCAGTTCTTC. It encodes CASSLRPGGGYNEQFF.